The following is a T cell receptor beta chain sequence with its context. The clone's antigen remains unknown. Per-base quality was not reported, and no clone a single base away is much larger than it. Libraries were built with the immunoSEQ multiplex PCR assay. TCRdb obtained this table from immuneACCESS and retained in-frame rearrangements with V and J assigned. These tables miss some clones; where compared with another copy, unresolved V genes account for less than half of the shortfall, and the remainder is unexplained. The sample data list 100,000 or so clones, and about 92% of these were observed just once. About 2% of the sample is in the top ten clones. This sample was included in a study of T cell changes during pregnancy in multiple sclerosis (dated by TCRdb to the late 2010s). Regarding the complete study: The study examined how the T cell repertoire changed over the course of pregnancy in women with multiple sclerosis.

The CDR3 holds 14 amino acids from the cysteine to the phenylalanine. The kept DNA is CDR3 alone, 42 bases in frame from the first base. V is clipped by 1 base and J by 5 bases, and the sequence between their germline boundaries is 11 bases long. Sequences SGHTA (CDR1) and FQGNSA (CDR2) are obtained from the germline V gene. The source of this sequence is a female donor with multiple sclerosis, enrolled in a pregnancy study. The specimen comprised peripheral blood, sampled after pregnancy. The rearrangement combines TRBV7-2 with TRBJ1-2; matching of 6 bases hints at TRBD1 as the D gene. The base sequence is TGTGCCAGCAGCTTAGGAGTAACAGGGTATGGCTACACCTTC. This yields the protein CASSLGVTGYGYTF.